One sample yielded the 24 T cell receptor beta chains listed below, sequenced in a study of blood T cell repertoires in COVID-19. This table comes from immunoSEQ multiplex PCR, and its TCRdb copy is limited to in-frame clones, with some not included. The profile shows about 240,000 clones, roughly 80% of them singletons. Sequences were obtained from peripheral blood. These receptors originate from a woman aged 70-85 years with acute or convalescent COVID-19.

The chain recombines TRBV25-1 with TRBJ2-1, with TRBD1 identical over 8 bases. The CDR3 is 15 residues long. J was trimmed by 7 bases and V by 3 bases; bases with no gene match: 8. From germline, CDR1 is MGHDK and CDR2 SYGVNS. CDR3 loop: CASSEAGGLGNEQFF. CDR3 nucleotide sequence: TGTGCCAGCAGTGAGGCAGGGGGCCTGGGGAATGAGCAGTTCTTC.

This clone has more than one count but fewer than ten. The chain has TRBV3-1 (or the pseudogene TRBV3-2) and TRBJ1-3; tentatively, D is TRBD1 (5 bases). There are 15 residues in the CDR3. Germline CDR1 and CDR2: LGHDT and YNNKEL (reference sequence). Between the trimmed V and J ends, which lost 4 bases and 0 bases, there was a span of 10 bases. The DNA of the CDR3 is TGTGCCAGCAGCCCAAACCAGGGCTCTGGAAACACCATATATTTT. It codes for CASSPNQGSGNTIYF.

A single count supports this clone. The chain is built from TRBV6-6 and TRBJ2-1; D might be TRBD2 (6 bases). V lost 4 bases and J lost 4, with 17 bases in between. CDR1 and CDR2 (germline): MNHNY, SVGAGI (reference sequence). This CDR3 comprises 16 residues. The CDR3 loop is CASSLRTTIIYNEQFF. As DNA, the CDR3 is TGTGCCAGCAGTTTGAGGACTACCATCATTTACAATGAGCAGTTCTTC.

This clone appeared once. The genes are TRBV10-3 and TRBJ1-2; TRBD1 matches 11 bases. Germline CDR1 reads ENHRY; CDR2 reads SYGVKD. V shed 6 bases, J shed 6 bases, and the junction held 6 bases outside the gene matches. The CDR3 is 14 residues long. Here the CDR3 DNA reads TGTGCCATCAGGGGGACAGGGGGTTCCGATGGCTACACCTTC. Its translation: CAIRGTGGSDGYTF.

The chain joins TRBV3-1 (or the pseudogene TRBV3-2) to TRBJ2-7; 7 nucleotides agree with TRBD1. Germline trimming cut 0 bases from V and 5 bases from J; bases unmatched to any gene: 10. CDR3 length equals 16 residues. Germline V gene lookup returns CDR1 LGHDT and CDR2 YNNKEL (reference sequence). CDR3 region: CASSQESMTGSHEQYF. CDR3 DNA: TGTGCCAGCAGCCAAGAATCCATGACAGGGTCGCACGAGCAGTACTTC.

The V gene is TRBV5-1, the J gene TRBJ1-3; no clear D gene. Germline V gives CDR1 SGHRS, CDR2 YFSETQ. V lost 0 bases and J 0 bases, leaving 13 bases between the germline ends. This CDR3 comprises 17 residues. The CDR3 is CASSLDLAGSSGNTIYF. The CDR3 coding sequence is TGCGCCAGCAGCTTGGACTTGGCGGGAAGCTCTGGAAACACCATATATTTT.

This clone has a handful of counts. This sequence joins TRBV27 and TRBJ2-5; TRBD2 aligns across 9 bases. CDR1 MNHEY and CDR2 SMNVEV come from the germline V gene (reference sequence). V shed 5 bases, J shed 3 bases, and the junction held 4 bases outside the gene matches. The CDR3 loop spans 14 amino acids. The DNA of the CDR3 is TGTGCCAGCAGTCCCTTAGCGGGAGAAGAGACCCAGTACTTC. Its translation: CASSPLAGEETQYF.

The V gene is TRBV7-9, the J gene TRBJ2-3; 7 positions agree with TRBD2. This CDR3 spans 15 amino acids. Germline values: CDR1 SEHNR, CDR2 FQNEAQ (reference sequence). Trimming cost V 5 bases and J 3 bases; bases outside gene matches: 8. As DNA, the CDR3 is TGTGCCAGCAGCCCCCGGGGCGGGGGAACAGATACGCAGTATTTT. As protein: CASSPRGGGTDTQYF.

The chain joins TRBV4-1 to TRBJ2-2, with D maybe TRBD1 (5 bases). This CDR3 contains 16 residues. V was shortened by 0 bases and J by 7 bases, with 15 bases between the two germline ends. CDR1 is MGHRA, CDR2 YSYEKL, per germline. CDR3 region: CASSQEGRYPGGELFF. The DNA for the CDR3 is TGCGCCAGCAGCCAAGAGGGGCGGTACCCAGGCGGGGAGCTGTTTTTT.

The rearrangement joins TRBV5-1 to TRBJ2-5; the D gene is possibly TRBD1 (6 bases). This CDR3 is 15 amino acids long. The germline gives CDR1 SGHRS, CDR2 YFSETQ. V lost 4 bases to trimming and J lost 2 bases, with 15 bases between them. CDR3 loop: CASSHSQGRQETQYF. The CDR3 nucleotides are TGCGCCAGCAGCCACTCACAGGGTCGGCAAGAGACCCAGTACTTC.

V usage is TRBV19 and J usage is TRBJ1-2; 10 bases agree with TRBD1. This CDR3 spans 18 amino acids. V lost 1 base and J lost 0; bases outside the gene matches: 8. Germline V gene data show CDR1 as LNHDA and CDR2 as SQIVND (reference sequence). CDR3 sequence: CASSIGLGTGASNYGYTF. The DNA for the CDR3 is TGTGCCAGTAGTATAGGACTTGGGACAGGGGCGTCTAACTATGGCTACACCTTC.

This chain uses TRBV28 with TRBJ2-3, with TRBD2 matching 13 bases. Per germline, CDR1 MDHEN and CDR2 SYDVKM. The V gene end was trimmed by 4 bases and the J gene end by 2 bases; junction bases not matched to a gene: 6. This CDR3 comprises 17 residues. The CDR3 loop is CASSSPGLAGYTDTQYF. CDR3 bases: TGTGCCAGCAGTTCCCCGGGACTAGCGGGATACACAGATACGCAGTATTTT.

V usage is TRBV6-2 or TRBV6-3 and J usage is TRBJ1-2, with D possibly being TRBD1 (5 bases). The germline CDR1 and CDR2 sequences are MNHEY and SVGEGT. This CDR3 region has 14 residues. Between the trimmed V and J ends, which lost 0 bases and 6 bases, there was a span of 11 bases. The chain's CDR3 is CASSYSKGIDGYTF. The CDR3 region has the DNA TGTGCCAGCAGTTACTCGAAGGGGATAGATGGCTACACCTTC.

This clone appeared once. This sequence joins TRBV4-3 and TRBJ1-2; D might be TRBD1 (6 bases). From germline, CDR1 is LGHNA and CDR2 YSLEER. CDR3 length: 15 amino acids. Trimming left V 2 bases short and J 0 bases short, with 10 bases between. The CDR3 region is CASSQLTGANYGYTF. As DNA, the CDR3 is TGCGCCAGCAGCCAATTGACAGGAGCTAACTATGGCTACACCTTC.

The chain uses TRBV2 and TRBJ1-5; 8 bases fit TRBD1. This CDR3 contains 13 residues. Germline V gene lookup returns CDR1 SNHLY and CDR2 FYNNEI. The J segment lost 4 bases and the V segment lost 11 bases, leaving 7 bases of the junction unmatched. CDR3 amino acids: CAGDRTGNQPQHF. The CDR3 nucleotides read TGTGCCGGGGACCGGACAGGGAATCAGCCCCAGCATTTT. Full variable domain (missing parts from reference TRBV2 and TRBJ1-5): EPEVTQTPSHQVTQMGQEVILRCVPISNHLYFYWYRQILGQKVEFLVSFYNNEISEKSEIFDDQFSVERPDGSNFTLKIRSTKLEDSAMYFCAGDRTGNQPQHFGDGTRLSIL.

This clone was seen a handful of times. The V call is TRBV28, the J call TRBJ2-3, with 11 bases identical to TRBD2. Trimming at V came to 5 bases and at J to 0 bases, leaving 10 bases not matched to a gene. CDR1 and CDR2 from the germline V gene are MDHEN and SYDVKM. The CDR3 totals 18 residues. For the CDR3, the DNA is TGTGCCAGCAGTCGTATTTCTAGCGGGGGGTCTAGCACAGATACGCAGTATTTT. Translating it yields CASSRISSGGSSTDTQYF.

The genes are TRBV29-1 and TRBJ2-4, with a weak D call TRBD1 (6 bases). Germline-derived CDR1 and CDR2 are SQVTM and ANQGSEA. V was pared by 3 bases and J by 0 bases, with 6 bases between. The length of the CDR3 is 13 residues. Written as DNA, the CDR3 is TGCAGCGTTGAGACAGGAGCCAAAAACATTCAGTACTTC. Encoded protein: CSVETGAKNIQYF.

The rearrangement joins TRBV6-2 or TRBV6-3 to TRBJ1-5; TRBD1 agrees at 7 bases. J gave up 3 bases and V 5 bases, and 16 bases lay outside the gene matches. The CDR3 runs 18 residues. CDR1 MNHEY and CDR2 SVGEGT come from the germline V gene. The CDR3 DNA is TGTGCCAGCAGTCTTTGGCAGCCGGGACAGAGATCCAATCAGCCCCAGCATTTT. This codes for CASSLWQPGQRSNQPQHF.

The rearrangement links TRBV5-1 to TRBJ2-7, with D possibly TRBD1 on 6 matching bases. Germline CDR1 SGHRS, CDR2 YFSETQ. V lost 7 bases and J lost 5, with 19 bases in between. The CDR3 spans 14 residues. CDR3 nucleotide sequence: TGCGCCAGCCACTTAGGGACAACATCCGACGAGCAGTACTTC. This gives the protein CASHLGTTSDEQYF.

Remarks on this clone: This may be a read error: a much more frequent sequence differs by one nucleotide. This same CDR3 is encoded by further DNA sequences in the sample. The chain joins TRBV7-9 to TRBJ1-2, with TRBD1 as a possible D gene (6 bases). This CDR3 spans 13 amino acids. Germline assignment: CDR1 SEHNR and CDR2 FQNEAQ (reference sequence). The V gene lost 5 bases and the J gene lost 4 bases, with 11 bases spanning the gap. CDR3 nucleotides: TGTGCCAGCAGCCCGGACAGCTTCTATGGCTACACCTTC. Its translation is CASSPDSFYGYTF. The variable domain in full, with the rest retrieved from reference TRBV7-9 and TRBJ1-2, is DTGVSQNPRHKITKRGQNVTFRCDPISEHNRLYWYRQTLGQGPEFLTYFQNEAQLEKSRLLSDRFSAERPKGSFSTLEIQRTEQGDSAMYLCASSPDSFYGYTFGSGTRLTVV.

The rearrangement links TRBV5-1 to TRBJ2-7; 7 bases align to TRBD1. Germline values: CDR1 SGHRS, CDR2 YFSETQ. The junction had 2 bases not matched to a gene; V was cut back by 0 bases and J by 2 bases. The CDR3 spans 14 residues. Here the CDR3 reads CASSLGQGAYEQYF. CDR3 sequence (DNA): TGCGCCAGCAGCTTGGGACAGGGTGCCTACGAGCAGTACTTC.

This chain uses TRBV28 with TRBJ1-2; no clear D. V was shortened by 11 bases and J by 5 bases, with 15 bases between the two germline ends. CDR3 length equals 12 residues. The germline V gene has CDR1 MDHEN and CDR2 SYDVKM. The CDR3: CASASTGYGYTF. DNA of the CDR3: TGTGCCTCAGCGTCGACCGGTTATGGCTACACCTTC.

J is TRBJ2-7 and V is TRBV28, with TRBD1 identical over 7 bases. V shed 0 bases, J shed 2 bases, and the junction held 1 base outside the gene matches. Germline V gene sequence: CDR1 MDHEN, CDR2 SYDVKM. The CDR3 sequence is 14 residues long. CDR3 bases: TGTGCCAGCAGTTTATGGGGACAGACCTACGAGCAGTACTTC. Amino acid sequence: CASSLWGQTYEQYF.

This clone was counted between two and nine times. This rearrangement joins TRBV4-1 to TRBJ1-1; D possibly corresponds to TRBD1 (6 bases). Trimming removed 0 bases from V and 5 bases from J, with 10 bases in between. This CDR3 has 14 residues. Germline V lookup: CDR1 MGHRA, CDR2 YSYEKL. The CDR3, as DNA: TGCGCCAGCAGCCAAGAAGCGCAGGGGACTGAAGCTTTCTTT. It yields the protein CASSQEAQGTEAFF.